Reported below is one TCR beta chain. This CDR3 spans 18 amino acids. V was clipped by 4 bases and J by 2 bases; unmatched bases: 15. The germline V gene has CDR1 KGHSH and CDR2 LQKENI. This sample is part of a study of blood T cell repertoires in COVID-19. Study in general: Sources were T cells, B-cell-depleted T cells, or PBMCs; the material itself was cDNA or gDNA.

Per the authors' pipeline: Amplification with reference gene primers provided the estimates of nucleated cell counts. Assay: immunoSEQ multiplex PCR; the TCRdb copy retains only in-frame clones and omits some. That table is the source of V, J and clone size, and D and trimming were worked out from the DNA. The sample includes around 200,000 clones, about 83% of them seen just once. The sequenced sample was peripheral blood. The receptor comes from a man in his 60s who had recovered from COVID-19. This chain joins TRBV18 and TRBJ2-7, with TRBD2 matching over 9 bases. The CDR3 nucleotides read TGTGCCAGCTCACGACCACTTGCGGGGGGGCCCGAGCCCTACGAGCAGTACTTC. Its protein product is CASSRPLAGGPEPYEQYF. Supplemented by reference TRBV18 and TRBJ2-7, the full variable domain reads NAGVMQNPRHLVRRRGQEARLRCSPMKGHSHVYWYRQLPEEGLKFMVYLQKENIIDESGMPKERFSAEFPKEGPSILRIQQVVRGDSAAYFCASSRPLAGGPEPYEQYFGPGTRLTVT.